Listed below are T cell receptor beta chains from one sample, sequenced in a study of tumor-infiltrating lymphocytes in localized non-small cell lung cancer. TCRdb's table, derived via immunoSEQ multiplex PCR, lists solely in-frame clones and lacks some. The sample shows about 23,000 clones, nearly 70% of them seen only once. Sequencing used lung tumor tissue. The receptor source for this set is a human donor with non-small cell lung cancer. The CDR3 runs from the conserved cysteine through the conserved F or W. D genes are given only for firm matches. A row's size may be missing; if present it is once, few, many or a size class.

d_call: TRBD2; clone_size: .; cdr3_length: 15; v_call: TRBV6-4; j_call: TRBJ2-3; cdr3_aa: CASSDYGGRADTQYF; cdr3_nt: TGTGCCAGCAGTGACTACGGCGGGAGGGCAGATACGCAGTATTTT
d_call: .; clone_size: .; cdr3_length: 15; v_call: TRBV28; j_call: TRBJ2-7; cdr3_aa: CASSLSGPLGGEQYF; cdr3_nt: TGTGCCAGCAGTTTATCGGGTCCCCTTGGGGGCGAGCAGTACTTC
d_call: .; clone_size: once; cdr3_length: 12; v_call: TRBV18; j_call: TRBJ2-7; cdr3_aa: CASSTSSYEQYF; cdr3_nt: TGTGCCAGCTCGACTAGCTCCTACGAGCAGTACTTC
d_call: TRBD1; clone_size: .; cdr3_length: 12; v_call: TRBV30; j_call: TRBJ2-7; cdr3_aa: CAWSIQGSEQYF; cdr3_nt: TGTGCCTGGAGCATACAGGGGAGTGAGCAGTACTTC
d_call: .; clone_size: few; cdr3_length: 14; v_call: TRBV10-3; j_call: TRBJ2-5; cdr3_aa: CAISEGGGPGTQYF; cdr3_nt: TGTGCCATCAGTGAGGGGGGGGGCCCAGGGACCCAGTACTTC
d_call: .; clone_size: few; cdr3_length: 16; v_call: TRBV4-2; j_call: TRBJ1-2; cdr3_aa: CASSQDLGGAGYGYTF; cdr3_nt: TGTGCCAGCAGCCAAGATCTCGGGGGCGCTGGCTATGGCTACACCTTC
d_call: .; clone_size: .; cdr3_length: 15; v_call: TRBV18; j_call: TRBJ2-1; cdr3_aa: CASSPPPPSYNEQFF; cdr3_nt: TGTGCCAGCTCACCACCCCCGCCCTCCTACAATGAGCAGTTCTTC
d_call: .; clone_size: .; cdr3_length: 17; v_call: TRBV5-4; j_call: TRBJ2-2; cdr3_aa: CASSLSTGPRGTGELFF; cdr3_nt: TGTGCCAGCAGCCTCTCGACAGGTCCGCGGGGCACCGGGGAGCTGTTTTTT
d_call: .; clone_size: .; cdr3_length: 12; v_call: TRBV5-6; j_call: TRBJ1-1; cdr3_aa: CASSAYGGEAFF; cdr3_nt: TGTGCCAGCAGTGCCTATGGGGGGGAGGCTTTCTTT
d_call: .; clone_size: few; cdr3_length: 14; v_call: TRBV9; j_call: TRBJ1-5; cdr3_aa: CASSVDGANQPQHF; cdr3_nt: TGTGCCAGCAGCGTAGATGGGGCCAATCAGCCCCAGCATTTT
d_call: TRBD2; clone_size: .; cdr3_length: 16; v_call: TRBV9; j_call: TRBJ2-1; cdr3_aa: CASSVAAGGWGNEQFF; cdr3_nt: TGTGCCAGCAGCGTAGCGGCGGGAGGATGGGGGAATGAGCAGTTCTTC
d_call: .; clone_size: .; cdr3_length: 15; v_call: TRBV30; j_call: TRBJ1-5; cdr3_aa: CAWSTVGSLNQPQHF; cdr3_nt: TGTGCCTGGAGTACCGTGGGGTCCCTGAATCAGCCCCAGCATTTT
d_call: TRBD1; clone_size: .; cdr3_length: 17; v_call: TRBV30; j_call: TRBJ1-2; cdr3_aa: CAWRADRGRRSNYGYTF; cdr3_nt: TGTGCCTGGAGGGCAGACAGGGGGCGTAGATCCAACTATGGCTACACCTTC
d_call: .; clone_size: .; cdr3_length: 14; v_call: TRBV6-1; j_call: TRBJ2-7; cdr3_aa: CASRVGGAGVKQYF; cdr3_nt: TGTGCCAGCAGGGTTGGGGGGGCAGGGGTGAAGCAGTACTTC
d_call: TRBD1; clone_size: .; cdr3_length: 15; v_call: TRBV14; j_call: TRBJ2-1; cdr3_aa: CASSQVMRGRSEQFF; cdr3_nt: TGTGCCAGCAGCCAAGTAATGAGGGGGCGGAGTGAGCAGTTCTTC
d_call: TRBD2; clone_size: few; cdr3_length: 15; v_call: TRBV9; j_call: TRBJ2-1; cdr3_aa: CASSAGGSSYNEQFF; cdr3_nt: TGTGCCAGCAGCGCAGGCGGGAGCTCCTACAATGAGCAGTTCTTC
d_call: .; clone_size: few; cdr3_length: 12; v_call: TRBV18; j_call: TRBJ1-4; cdr3_aa: CASSREDEKLFF; cdr3_nt: TGTGCCAGCTCACGTGAAGATGAAAAACTGTTTTTT
d_call: .; clone_size: .; cdr3_length: 12; v_call: TRBV30; j_call: TRBJ2-3; cdr3_aa: CAWSLDRDTQYF; cdr3_nt: TGTGCCTGGAGCTTGGATAGGGATACGCAGTATTTT
d_call: .; clone_size: .; cdr3_length: 15; v_call: TRBV4-2; j_call: TRBJ2-4; cdr3_aa: CASSQGGGSVNIQYF; cdr3_nt: TGTGCCAGCAGCCAAGGTGGGGGTTCGGTAAACATTCAGTACTTC
d_call: .; clone_size: .; cdr3_length: 13; v_call: TRBV19; j_call: TRBJ2-7; cdr3_aa: CASRGPDSREQYF; cdr3_nt: TGTGCCAGTAGGGGGCCAGATTCACGCGAGCAGTACTTC